This T cell receptor beta chain was found in a study of blood T cell repertoires in COVID-19. Deletions cut 2 bases from V and 0 bases from J, with 11 bases between. Per the germline V gene, CDR1 is SGHAT and CDR2 is FQNNGV. The CDR3 has 15 amino acids. In the authors' workflow: Using reference gene primer amplification, nucleated cell counts were estimated. This table comes from immunoSEQ multiplex PCR, and its TCRdb copy is limited to in-frame clones, with some not included. V and J calls and clone size come straight from that table; D and trimming were deduced from the DNA. Counted here are fewer than 85,000 clones, approximately 90% occurring once; the ten biggest clones make up 7.5% to 9.5%.

This TCR derives from a human donor in a cohort sampled during active COVID-19. Sample: peripheral blood. The rearrangement links TRBV11-2 to TRBJ2-7; D gene unclear. CDR3 sequence reads: CASSLTPLNSYEQYF. For the CDR3, the DNA is TGTGCCAGCAGCTTAACCCCACTCAACTCCTACGAGCAGTACTTC.